This entry describes one T cell receptor (beta chain). This sample is drawn from a study of OX40 agonist ivuxolimab in advanced cancers. Clones were read by immunoSEQ multiplex PCR, and TCRdb kept only the in-frame ones, dropping some. This repertoire shows about 26,000 clones, roughly 79% found once; its top ten account for more than 20%. V was trimmed by 0 bases and J by 6 bases, leaving 8 bases between them. The germline gives CDR1 GTSNPN, CDR2 SVGIG (reference sequence). CDR3 length: 13 amino acids. The chain uses TRBV30 and TRBJ1-4; no definite D call. This specimen consisted of CD4+ or CD8+ T cells sorted from blood, obtained in a trial of the OX40 agonist ivuxolimab. The TCR originated in an adult with an advanced solid tumor such as melanoma, head and neck, liver or kidney cancer. The CDR3 region is CAWSVSGDEKLFF. CDR3 sequence (DNA): TGTGCCTGGAGTGTATCCGGGGATGAAAAACTGTTTTTT.